This T cell receptor (beta chain) was recovered during a study of lymphopenia after photon versus proton radiotherapy. Findings of the study overall: Oligoclonal CD8+ Temra expansion after nadir drove photon patients' diversity drop. Under photons, naive T cells and diversity fell while effector/memory populations rose. Only patients who died were analyzed for survival; proton advantage is unproven. Larger post-nadir TCR diversity loss correlated inversely with survival in deceased patients.

CDR1 is SGHDN, CDR2 FVKESK, per germline. This CDR3 is 19 amino acids long. V lost 0 bases, J lost 2 bases, and 7 bases stayed unmatched. In the case of this clone: Its matching antigen is unknown.

Data came from immunoSEQ multiplex PCR; TCRdb stores just in-frame clones and leaves some out. The data show tens of thousands of clones, with 65% to 85% seen just once and over 1.1% held by the top ten. This clonotype was obtained from a man aged 55 to 70 with pancreatic cancer. J is TRBJ2-1 and V is TRBV14, with 13 bases lining up with TRBD2. The source material was peripheral blood, sampled from a patient treated with proton-based radiotherapy. The CDR3 is CASSQDYAGTSGTYNEQFF. CDR3 in DNA: TGTGCCAGCAGCCAAGATTATGCGGGGACTAGCGGGACCTACAATGAGCAGTTCTTC. The full variable domain, with the rest looked up from reference TRBV14 and TRBJ2-1, is EAGVTQFPSHSVIEKGQTVTLRCDPISGHDNLYWYRRVMGKEIKFLLHFVKESKQDESGMPNNRFLAERTGGTYSTLKVQPAELEDSGVYFCASSQDYAGTSGTYNEQFFGPGTRLTVL.